Below, 8 T cell receptor beta chains from the same sample are listed, as sequenced in a study of cytomegalovirus exposure and HLA in healthy donors. Clones were sequenced by immunoSEQ multiplex PCR, and TCRdb holds only the in-frame ones, with some missing. Here the sample spans some 78,000 clones, about 95% being singletons. Source material: PBMCs. The source is a man aged 18 to 29 in good health and CMV-seropositive.

The chain is built from TRBV7-2 and TRBJ1-1; no firm D call. The V gene's germline CDR1 is SGHTA and CDR2 FQGNSA. V was trimmed by 2 bases and J by 8 bases, leaving 9 bases between them. This CDR3 comprises 12 residues. This CDR3 reads CASSLSGEEAFF. CDR3 sequence (DNA): TGTGCCAGCAGCTTAAGCGGCGAAGAAGCTTTCTTT.

This clone was seen once. The chain employs TRBV19 and TRBJ2-1, with D maybe TRBD2 (6 bases). Germline CDR1 LNHDA, CDR2 SQIVND (reference sequence). V gave up 10 bases and J gave up 8 bases, with 21 bases separating them. The CDR3 sequence is 14 residues long. CDR3 DNA sequence: TGTGCCACACGGCAACCGGGACTGCCAGATGAGCAGTTCTTC. Protein product: CATRQPGLPDEQFF.

The V and J genes are TRBV25-1 and TRBJ2-7; the D gene is possibly TRBD1 (6 bases). Trimming cost V 1 base and J 6 bases, with 13 bases left between them. CDR3 size: 14 residues. Per germline, CDR1 MGHDK and CDR2 SYGVNS. The CDR3 DNA reads TGTGCCAGCAGTGAATTCCAGGGGCCGGGCGAGCAGTACTTC. Its translation is CASSEFQGPGEQYF.

This rearrangement joins TRBV27 to TRBJ2-1; 9 bases agree with TRBD1. Germline assignment: CDR1 MNHEY and CDR2 SMNVEV (reference sequence). After removal of 6 bases from V and 7 bases from J, the junction contained 10 bases not matched to a gene. The CDR3 is 15 amino acids. DNA for the CDR3: TGTGCCAGCAGACCTGCCGGGACAGGGAAGAATGAGCAGTTCTTC. Translation gives CASRPAGTGKNEQFF.

The chain combines TRBV27 with TRBJ2-3; 11 nucleotides align to TRBD2. V shed 6 bases, J shed 2 bases, and the junction held 10 bases outside the gene matches. This CDR3 region has 17 residues. Germline CDR1 is MNHEY and CDR2 is SMNVEV (reference sequence). CDR3 residues: CASSSRRLAGITDTQYF. The CDR3 region has the DNA TGTGCCAGCAGCTCCCGAAGACTAGCGGGGATCACAGATACGCAGTATTTT.

The V gene is TRBV7-6, the J gene TRBJ2-7; D ambiguous. The CDR3 has 12 residues. The V gene lost 3 bases and the J gene lost 6 bases, with 9 bases spanning the gap. Germline-derived CDR1 and CDR2 are SGHVS and FNYEAQ. In DNA, the CDR3 is TGTGCCAGCAGCTTTCACATCAGCGAGCAGTACTTC. It is translated as CASSFHISEQYF.

The gene calls are TRBV2 and TRBJ2-7; 7 bases map to TRBD2. Trimming cost V 3 bases and J 7 bases; bases outside gene matches: 9. This CDR3 has 14 amino acids. Germline V lookup: CDR1 SNHLY, CDR2 FYNNEI. The CDR3 sequence: CASSDSAGAGEQYF. Written as DNA, the CDR3 is TGTGCCAGCAGTGATTCGGCGGGAGCGGGAGAGCAGTACTTC.

The V call is TRBV5-1, the J call TRBJ1-1; tentatively, D is TRBD1 (5 bases). In germline, CDR1 is SGHRS, CDR2 YFSETQ. The V gene lost 4 bases and the J gene lost 7 bases, with 14 bases spanning the gap. The CDR3 extends over 13 amino acids. The CDR3, as DNA: TGCGCCAGCAGCATGGGACCCGACTATGAAGCTTTCTTT. Translated, it gives CASSMGPDYEAFF.